The 23 T cell receptor beta chains reported below all come from one sample, sequenced in a study of T cells in Graves' hyperthyroidism and ophthalmopathy. Template material for amplifying TCR beta CDR3 regions consisted of RNA transcripts. The primer set for the first-round RT-PCR of the TCR CDR3 was HTBI. Each CDR3 protein is one row after TCRdb ran MiXCR on the multiplex PCR reads. The data show approximately 300,000 distinct CDR3 sequences, approximately 15% seen once. Sequenced material: blood. Receptor source: a woman aged 60-75 years with Graves' ophthalmopathy.

This clonotype appeared many times. The chain uses TRBV29-1 and TRBJ2-5, with D perhaps matching TRBD2 (5 bases). This CDR3 comprises 12 residues. Germline loops: CDR1 SQVTM, CDR2 ANQGSEA. Trimming stripped 7 bases from V and 3 bases from J, with 12 bases between. In DNA, the CDR3 is TGCAGCGCCAAACTAGACAAAGAGACCCAGTACTTC. This translates into CSAKLDKETQYF. Full variable domain (remainder filled in from reference TRBV29-1 and TRBJ2-5): SAVISQKPSRDICQRGTSLTIQCQVDSQVTMMFWYRQQPGQSLTLIATANQGSEATYESGFVIDKFPISRPNLTFSTLTVSNMSPEDSSIYLCSAKLDKETQYFGPGTRLLVL.

This clonotype was counted many times. The chain joins TRBV6-1 to TRBJ2-1; possible D gene TRBD2, 7 bases. Per the germline V gene, CDR1 is MNHNS and CDR2 is SASEGT. The CDR3 length is 14 residues. Trimming stripped 7 bases from V and 9 bases from J, with 19 bases between. DNA for the CDR3: TGTGCCAGCATTCGGGGGGCCGGTAGCAGTGAGCAGTTCTTC. It encodes CASIRGAGSSEQFF.

This clonotype was seen repeatedly, ten times or more. The genes are TRBV5-1 and TRBJ2-1, with D possibly matching TRBD2 (6 bases). This CDR3 has 14 amino acids. With 4 bases removed from V and 7 bases from J, the gap between germline ends came to 15 bases. Germline CDR1 reads SGHRS; CDR2 reads YFSETQ. The CDR3 here is CASSRAGPLNEQFF. The CDR3 nucleotides are TGCGCCAGCAGCCGGGCGGGACCCCTTAATGAGCAGTTCTTC.

This clonotype was detected many times. This rearrangement joins TRBV27 to TRBJ1-1; unclear D gene. CDR3 length: 18 amino acids. Germline V gene lookup returns CDR1 MNHEY and CDR2 SMNVEV (reference sequence). V was shortened by 1 base and J by 0 bases, with 18 bases between the two germline ends. In DNA, the CDR3 is TGTGCCAGCAGTTTATTGTGGAGAAAGGGAAGAATGAACACTGAAGCTTTCTTT. Amino acids: CASSLLWRKGRMNTEAFF.

This clonotype was detected ten times or more. This chain joins TRBV5-1 and TRBJ2-1; 7 positions match TRBD2. This CDR3 is 14 amino acids long. V lost 4 bases to trimming and J lost 3 bases; unmatched junction nucleotides: 4. Germline CDR1 is SGHRS and CDR2 is YFSETQ. In DNA form, the CDR3 reads TGCGCCAGCAGCGGGGGGGGAAACTACAATGAGCAGTTCTTC. Its protein product is CASSGGGNYNEQFF.

This sequence joins TRBV20-1 and TRBJ2-5; 8 bases are shared with TRBD1. V was clipped by 5 bases and J by 6 bases; unmatched bases: 14. Germline V gives CDR1 DFQATT, CDR2 SNEGSKA (reference sequence). CDR3 length equals 15 residues. CDR3 protein: CSAGVTTGGSQTQYF. As DNA, the CDR3 is TGCAGTGCTGGAGTTACTACAGGGGGGTCGCAGACCCAGTACTTC.

This rearrangement joins TRBV6-1 to TRBJ1-2; D remains ambiguous. CDR1 and CDR2 from the germline V gene are MNHNS and SASEGT. This CDR3 is built from 13 residues. Trimming cost V 6 bases and J 7 bases, with 15 bases left between them. This chain's CDR3 is CASSPTRGAGYTF. For the CDR3, the DNA is TGTGCCAGCAGCCCGACCCGTGGAGCTGGCTACACCTTC.

In this sample, this clonotype turned up many times. The chain combines TRBV5-8 with TRBJ1-6, with TRBD1 matching over 8 bases. The germline gives CDR1 SGHTS, CDR2 YDEGEE. V gave up 2 bases and J gave up 7 bases; unmatched junction bases: 5. The length of the CDR3 is 15 residues. The CDR3 sequence is CASSLYGTGNSPLHF. For the CDR3, the DNA is TGTGCCAGCAGCTTATACGGGACAGGAAATTCACCCCTCCACTTT.

The chain combines TRBV29-1 with TRBJ2-2, with D uncertain. Germline V gene sequence: CDR1 SQVTM, CDR2 ANQGSEA. Trimming left V 6 bases short and J 6 bases short, with 14 bases between. This CDR3 has 13 amino acids. This CDR3 reads CSVGPREAGELFF. In DNA form, the CDR3 reads TGCAGCGTCGGGCCCCGCGAGGCCGGGGAGCTGTTTTTT.

This clonotype was recorded at least ten times. This sequence joins TRBV28 and TRBJ2-7; a weak D match, TRBD2 (6 bases). The CDR3 is 16 amino acids. With 8 bases removed from V and 3 bases from J, the gap between germline ends came to 23 bases. Germline V gives CDR1 MDHEN, CDR2 SYDVKM. The CDR3 loop is CASGSWGGRELYEQYF. The DNA for the CDR3 is TGTGCCAGCGGAAGTTGGGGTGGGCGGGAACTCTACGAGCAGTACTTC.

In its sample, this clonotype was seen a few times. This chain uses TRBV5-5 with TRBJ2-3; TRBD1 might be the D (6 bases). The germline CDR1 and CDR2 sequences are SGHKS and YYEKEE (reference sequence). Trimming took 5 bases from V and 0 from J, leaving 10 bases between them. The CDR3 spans 14 residues. CDR3 sequence: CASRRDRSTDTQYF. For the CDR3, the DNA is TGTGCCAGCAGGCGCGACAGGAGCACAGATACGCAGTATTTT.

Ten or more counts support this clonotype. V gene TRBV27 combines with J gene TRBJ2-1; the D is unclear. The CDR3 is 10 residues long. The ends were cut back, 7 bases at V and 5 bases at J, with 3 bases in the middle. CDR1 and CDR2 (germline): MNHEY, SMNVEV (reference sequence). CDR3 DNA: TGTGCCAGCACCGACAATGAGCAGTTCTTC. Protein sequence: CASTDNEQFF.

Note on this clonotype: A much larger clone lies one base from this, so it may be a read error. J is TRBJ1-1 and V is TRBV20-1, with TRBD1 matching 7 bases. Germline CDR1 is DFQATT and CDR2 is SNEGSKA (reference sequence). The CDR3 is 14 residues long. V was pared by 6 bases and J by 3 bases, with 10 bases of the junction left unmatched. The CDR3 region has the DNA TGCAGTGCCAGAAGCGACAGGGAGGACACTGAAGCTTTCTTT. This encodes CSARSDREDTEAFF.

This clonotype was detected ten times or more. V gene TRBV13 combines with J gene TRBJ2-1, with 11 bases fitting TRBD2. Looked up from germline, CDR1 is PRHDT and CDR2 is FYEKMQ (reference sequence). The V gene end was trimmed by 0 bases and the J gene end by 3 bases; junction bases not matched to a gene: 10. CDR3 length equals 19 residues. This chain's CDR3 is CASSLGSVTSGRNYNEQFF. The DNA of the CDR3 is TGTGCCAGCAGCTTAGGTTCAGTTACTAGCGGGAGAAACTACAATGAGCAGTTCTTC.

This chain links TRBV19 with TRBJ1-2; 7 bases line up with TRBD1. Germline V gene lookup returns CDR1 LNHDA and CDR2 SQIVND (reference sequence). The CDR3 is 14 residues long. The trim removed 4 bases at V and 9 bases at J, leaving 11 bases unmatched. In nucleotides, the CDR3 is TGTGCCAGTAGTAGAATCCTACAGGGGAAGAGCTACACCTTC. It is translated as CASSRILQGKSYTF.

A note on this clonotype: A much larger clone differs from this one at a single base, so this may be a read error. The CDR3 sequence is CASSETRTSGCTDTQYF. CDR3 nucleotide sequence: TGTGCCAGCAGTGAAACCCGGACTAGCGGGTGCACAGATACGCAGTATTTT. The chain recombines TRBV2 with TRBJ2-3; 11 positions agree with TRBD2. The CDR3 consists of 17 residues. V shed 2 bases and J 1 base; nucleotides not matched to a gene: 5. Germline V CDR1 and CDR2: SNHLY, FYNNEI. Drawing the rest from reference TRBV2 and TRBJ2-3, the complete variable domain is EPEVTQTPSHQVTQMGQEVILRCVPISNHLYFYWYRQILGQKVEFLVSFYNNEISEKSEIFDDQFSVERPDGSNFTLKIRSTKLEDSAMYFCASSETRTSGCTDTQYFGPGTRLTVL.

V and J are TRBV7-8 and TRBJ2-5; D assignment may be TRBD1 or TRBD2 (6 bases each). V dropped 6 bases and J dropped 1 base, with 18 bases sitting between them. Germline CDR1 reads SGHVS; CDR2 reads FQNEAQ. The CDR3 is made up of 16 amino acids. CDR3 sequence reads: CASSLGLGGGQETQYF. DNA of the CDR3: TGTGCCAGCAGTTTGGGGCTCGGGGGCGGCCAAGAGACCCAGTACTTC.

The chain has TRBV5-1 and TRBJ2-3, with D possibly matching TRBD1 (6 bases). V lost 3 bases to trimming and J lost 5 bases, with 22 bases between them. The germline gives CDR1 SGHRS, CDR2 YFSETQ. The CDR3 extends over 17 amino acids. The CDR3 region is CASSSPDLFTGRDTQYF. Here the CDR3 DNA reads TGCGCCAGCAGCTCACCGGACCTCTTTACAGGGAGAGATACGCAGTATTTT.

This clonotype has a count of ten or more. V gene TRBV6-2 or TRBV6-3 combines with J gene TRBJ2-6, with TRBD1 identical over 9 bases. CDR1 MNHEY and CDR2 SVGEGT come from the germline V gene. The CDR3 runs to 18 residues. V lost 5 bases and J lost 5; bases outside the gene matches: 13. For the CDR3, the DNA is TGTGCCAGCAGTGCCCTAGGGACAGGGACCTCCTGGGCCAACGTCCTGACTTTC. This sequence encodes CASSALGTGTSWANVLTF.

The rearrangement uses TRBV27 and TRBJ1-2, with D possibly matching TRBD1 (5 bases). The V end lost 4 bases, the J end lost 12 bases, and 18 bases lay between the germline ends. CDR1 and CDR2 (germline): MNHEY, SMNVEV (reference sequence). The CDR3 is 13 residues long. CDR3 protein: CASSYRPDGLNTF. CDR3 bases: TGTGCCAGCAGTTACAGGCCAGACGGGTTGAACACCTTC.

The chain links TRBV11-3 to TRBJ2-3; the match to TRBD1 covers 9 bases. Germline-derived CDR1 and CDR2 are SGHNT and YENEEA. The CDR3 runs 14 residues. V lost 5 bases and J lost 4; bases outside the gene matches: 4. The CDR3 bases are TGTGCCAGCAGCCACACAGGGGGCTCAGATACGCAGTATTTT. The encoded protein is CASSHTGGSDTQYF.

This chain connects TRBV11-2 to TRBJ2-5; 8 nucleotides agree with TRBD1. The germline V gene has CDR1 SGHAT and CDR2 FQNNGV. This CDR3 contains 14 residues. Losses at the gene ends were 5 bases for V and 4 bases for J; bases not matched to a gene: 6. This chain's CDR3 is CASSAKTGVETQYF. The CDR3 DNA is TGTGCCAGCAGCGCTAAGACAGGGGTAGAGACCCAGTACTTC.

V usage is TRBV9 and J usage is TRBJ2-1; 8 bases match TRBD2. Germline V CDR1 and CDR2: SGDLS, YYNGEE. The CDR3 runs to 20 residues. Trimming at V came to 3 bases and at J to 7 bases, leaving 24 bases not matched to a gene. The CDR3 bases are TGTGCCAGCAGCGACCGACTAGCGTACGCGCCCGGAGAGGGCCGGAATGAGCAGTTCTTC. Translation: CASSDRLAYAPGEGRNEQFF.